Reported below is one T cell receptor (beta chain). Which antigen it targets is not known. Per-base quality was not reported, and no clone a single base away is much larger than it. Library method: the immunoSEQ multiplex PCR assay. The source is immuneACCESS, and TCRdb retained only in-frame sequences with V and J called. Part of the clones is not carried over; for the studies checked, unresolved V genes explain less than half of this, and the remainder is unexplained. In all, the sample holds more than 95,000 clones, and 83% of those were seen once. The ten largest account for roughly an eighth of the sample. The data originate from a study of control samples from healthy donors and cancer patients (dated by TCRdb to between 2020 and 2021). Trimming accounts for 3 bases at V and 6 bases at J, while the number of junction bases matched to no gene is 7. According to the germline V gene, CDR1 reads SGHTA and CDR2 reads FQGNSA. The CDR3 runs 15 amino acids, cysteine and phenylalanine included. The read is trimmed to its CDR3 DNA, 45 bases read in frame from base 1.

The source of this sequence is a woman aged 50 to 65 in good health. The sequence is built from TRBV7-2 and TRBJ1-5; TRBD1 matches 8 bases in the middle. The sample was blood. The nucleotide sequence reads TGTGCCAGCAGCTTGGGCAGGGGGCAAAGTCAGCCCCAGCATTTT. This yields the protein CASSLGRGQSQPQHF.